This note documents a single T cell receptor beta chain sequence. The antigen remains undetermined. From blood CD8+ and CD4+ T cells, TCR beta sequences were generated. The individuals used as controls were healthy donors who had been matched for both age and sex. CD8+ and CD4+ T cells were negatively isolated; TEMRA cells were FACS-enriched. Random hexamers were used to reverse transcribe about 0.45 to 1 ug of RNA. TCRdb reprocessed the immunoSEQ multiplex PCR reads via MiXCR and lists one record per CDR3 protein. The sample includes roughly 180,000 distinct CDR3 sequences, about 95% of them seen just once. The sample belongs to a study of CD8 T cells in Susac syndrome. Points from the study as a whole: The relatively small number of individuals in the TCR sequencing and HLA analysis was acknowledged by the study.

This CDR3 has 16 residues. Germline CDR1 reads SGHTA; CDR2 reads FQGTGA. J lost 2 bases, V lost 3 bases, and 8 bases had no gene match. The chain employs TRBV7-3 and TRBJ2-7; 9 bases line up with TRBD2. This receptor was taken from a human donor in good health. The sequenced sample consisted of CD4+ T cells from PBMCs. CDR3 nucleotides: TGTGCCAGCAGCTTGAAACGGACTAGCGAGACCTACGAGCAGTACTTC. This codes for CASSLKRTSETYEQYF.